Sequencing of this T cell receptor (beta chain) was carried out in a study of blood T cell repertoires in COVID-19. Study-level background: The United States, Italy and Spain supplied acute and convalescent COVID-19 samples. Sources were T cells, B-cell-depleted T cells, or PBMCs; the material itself was cDNA or gDNA.

V lost 0 bases to trimming and J lost 8 bases, with 10 bases between them. Germline loops: CDR1 SQVTM, CDR2 ANQGSEA. CDR3 length equals 12 residues. Source study methods: Scientists estimated how many nucleated cells there were by amplifying reference gene primers. Produced via immunoSEQ multiplex PCR; TCRdb's table is partial and in-frame only. The DNA was the basis for D and trimming; V, J and clone size are from that table. The sample holds fewer than 250,000 clones, almost 85% seen once. The rearrangement links TRBV29-1 to TRBJ1-2; D is possibly TRBD1 (5 bases). The TCR originated in a woman between 40 and 55 years old with acute or convalescent COVID-19. The sequenced material came from peripheral blood. The CDR3 coding sequence is TGCAGCGTTGAAGAGGTGGGGCGAGGCTACACCTTC. Protein sequence: CSVEEVGRGYTF.